The source of this T cell receptor (beta chain) is a study of cytomegalovirus exposure and HLA in healthy donors. The study, taken as a whole, reports: Productive rates of about 90% or about 30% were seen for most TCR beta V segments in an earlier analysis. HLA alleles were associated with fewer than 20,000 TCR beta sequences in a later analysis at 0.05 false discovery rate.

Only one count was recorded for this clone. Its cognate antigen is unknown. CDR1 is SGHTA and CDR2 is FQGNSA in the germline V gene. Trimming took 1 base from V and 2 from J, leaving 9 bases between them. The CDR3 is made up of 14 amino acids. PCR employed 60 Vbeta and 13 Jbeta primers. Per the authors' pipeline: Roughly 80 million unique TCR beta chains, 8.5 million to 14 million shared, were counted in a later analysis. Assay: immunoSEQ multiplex PCR; the TCRdb copy retains only in-frame clones and omits some. D and trimming come from the DNA, and the V and J calls and clone size come from that table. The data show roughly 150,000 clones, with 80% to 85% seen just once and nearly 8.5% held by the top ten.

The chain joins TRBV7-2 to TRBJ2-7; D is uncertain. The TCR comes from a male donor in good health and CMV-seropositive. Sequenced: PBMCs. The CDR3 sequence is CASSLVPGAYEQYF. The DNA of the CDR3 is TGTGCCAGCAGCTTAGTTCCCGGTGCCTACGAGCAGTACTTC.